These 26 T cell receptor beta chains originate from one sample sequenced in a study of T-cell reconstitution after alpha-beta-depleted transplantation in children. Unique molecular identifiers were incorporated when the TCRbeta library was constructed. MiXCR, run by TCRdb on the PCR reads, gives a single entry per CDR3 protein. Of around 800,000 distinct CDR3 sequences in the sample, 16% are singletons; the top ten hold roughly 5%. The sequences come from PBMCs, mostly from graft donor cells, collected 360 days after TCRalphabeta/CD19-depleted stem cell transplant. All receptors come from a male patient between 5 and 17 years old who had a stem cell transplant for acute lymphoblastic leukemia, so the T cells may come from the graft donor.

CDR3 in DNA: TGTGCCAGCAGCCCAGGGGCTTTCTCCTACAATGAGCAGTTCTTC. The encoded protein is CASSPGAFSYNEQFF. This rearrangement joins TRBV28 to TRBJ2-1, with TRBD1 as a possible D gene (6 bases). Between the trimmed V and J ends, which lost 6 bases and 0 bases, there was a span of 12 bases. CDR1 is MDHEN and CDR2 is SYDVKM in the germline V gene. The CDR3 totals 15 residues.

The chain uses TRBV6-1 and TRBJ2-7; D unresolved. V gave up 5 bases and J gave up 4 bases, with 15 bases separating them. The CDR3 covers 14 residues. Germline CDR1 reads MNHNS; CDR2 reads SASEGT. The CDR3 is CASSPGRLLYEQYF. In DNA form, the CDR3 reads TGTGCCAGCAGTCCTGGTCGACTTTTATACGAGCAGTACTTC.

The chain combines TRBV12-3 or TRBV12-4 with TRBJ2-7; TRBD1 matches 7 bases. The length of the CDR3 is 16 residues. The V gene end was trimmed by 7 bases and the J gene end by 5 bases; junction bases not matched to a gene: 17. The CDR3 DNA reads as TGTGCCAGCACCTTTGGCCGCGTTAGGGGGCTCCACGAGCAGTACTTC. It yields the protein CASTFGRVRGLHEQYF.

This clonotype was picked up a small number of times. The J gene is TRBJ2-7, the V gene TRBV7-9, with D perhaps TRBD1 or TRBD2 (5 bases each). Germline assignment: CDR1 SEHNR and CDR2 FQNEAQ (reference sequence). This CDR3 has 16 amino acids. V was pared by 2 bases and J by 2 bases, with 16 bases between. CDR3 sequence (DNA): TGTGCCAGCAGCTTACGGTCCCCGGGACGGCCCTACGAGCAGTACTTC. The encoded protein is CASSLRSPGRPYEQYF.

This clonotype was counted only a few times. The V call is TRBV12-3 or TRBV12-4, the J call TRBJ2-1; D is undetermined. This CDR3 region has 17 residues. V shed 1 base and J shed 4 bases, with 17 bases lying between them. This CDR3 is CASSLDSTESQYNEQFF. The CDR3 DNA reads TGTGCCAGCAGTTTAGATAGCACCGAGAGCCAATACAATGAGCAGTTCTTC.

In this sample, this clonotype turned up once. CDR3 sequence (DNA): TGTGCCTGGAGTAACTTAGACACGGACGTCGCCTACGAGCAGTACTTC. Protein sequence: CAWSNLDTDVAYEQYF. The chain carries TRBV30 and TRBJ2-7; D is unresolved. CDR3 length: 16 amino acids. V lost 2 bases and J 2 bases, leaving 19 bases between the germline ends. Germline-derived CDR1 and CDR2 are GTSNPN and SVGIG (reference sequence).

This clonotype was observed at least ten times. The chain has TRBV28 and TRBJ2-7; a possible D gene is TRBD1 (6 bases). V was trimmed by 3 bases and J by 2 bases, leaving 11 bases between them. Germline V gene data show CDR1 as MDHEN and CDR2 as SYDVKM. The CDR3 has 14 amino acids. CDR3 sequence (DNA): TGTGCCAGCAGTTTCAGGGGCAATGCCTACGAGCAGTACTTC. It translates to CASSFRGNAYEQYF.

The rearrangement links TRBV5-1 to TRBJ2-3, with D perhaps TRBD1 (6 bases). From germline, CDR1 is SGHRS and CDR2 YFSETQ. The CDR3 is 20 residues long. V gave up 0 bases and J gave up 2 bases, with 25 bases separating them. CDR3 DNA sequence: TGCGCCAGCAGCTTGGGGGAGAGGAAATCGGTCTGGGGACACACAGATACGCAGTATTTT. Protein sequence: CASSLGERKSVWGHTDTQYF.

This clonotype has just a few counts. The chain recombines TRBV24-1 with TRBJ2-1; 10 nucleotides agree with TRBD2. Germline V gene lookup returns CDR1 KGHDR and CDR2 SFDVKD. The CDR3 covers 15 residues. V was pared by 4 bases and J by 4 bases, with 3 bases of the junction left unmatched. The CDR3 protein is CATSDGLAVYNEQFF. CDR3 sequence (DNA): TGTGCCACCAGTGACGGACTAGCGGTATACAATGAGCAGTTCTTC.

Remarks on this clonotype: Its ends do not fully match the called genes, so a read error is possible. This chain connects TRBV29-1 to TRBJ1-1; 8 bases align to TRBD1. CDR1 and CDR2 (germline): SQVTM, ANQGSEA. This CDR3 has 16 residues. The CDR3 nucleotides read TGCAGCGTTCCAGTACAGGGGGTCCCTCTGAACACTGAAGCCTTCTTT. It translates to CSVPVQGVPLNTEAFF.

This clonotype was recorded only once. The rearrangement uses TRBV12-3 or TRBV12-4 and TRBJ2-7; D call uncertain. The V and J ends lost 8 bases and 4 bases respectively, with 18 bases between them. The CDR3 sequence is 14 residues long. CDR3 DNA sequence: TGTGCCAGCGGCATTGGAGTTTCTTCATACGAGCAGTACTTC. This encodes CASGIGVSSYEQYF.

This rearrangement joins TRBV20-1 to TRBJ2-7; 10 positions match TRBD2. The germline V gene has CDR1 DFQATT and CDR2 SNEGSKA (reference sequence). Trimming took 2 bases from V and 3 from J; bases not matched to a gene: 10. The CDR3 length is 16 residues. The CDR3 protein is CSARLWTGTSVYEQYF. CDR3 nucleotides: TGCAGTGCTAGACTATGGACCGGGACTAGCGTCTACGAGCAGTACTTC.

This chain connects TRBV4-1 to TRBJ1-5, with unresolved D. This CDR3 spans 16 amino acids. Germline assignment: CDR1 MGHRA and CDR2 YSYEKL. Deletions cut 6 bases from V and 2 bases from J, with 17 bases between. CDR3 DNA sequence: TGCGCCAGCAGTCACCCAGGAGCCCCGGGCAATCAGCCCCAGCATTTT. This codes for CASSHPGAPGNQPQHF.

This chain joins TRBV27 and TRBJ2-3; D may be TRBD1 (5 bases). Germline values: CDR1 MNHEY, CDR2 SMNVEV (reference sequence). The V gene lost 3 bases and the J gene lost 0 bases, with 10 bases spanning the gap. The CDR3 loop spans 15 amino acids. The CDR3 here is CASSFDRISTDTQYF. As DNA, the CDR3 is TGTGCCAGCAGTTTTGACAGAATTAGCACAGATACGCAGTATTTT.

The chain recombines TRBV2 with TRBJ2-1; 12 bases agree with TRBD2. The CDR3 totals 17 residues. V shed 6 bases, J shed 5 bases, and the junction held 11 bases outside the gene matches. CDR1 is SNHLY, CDR2 FYNNEI, per germline. The CDR3 DNA reads TGTGCCAGCAGGGAGACTAGCGGGAGTGTCGAGGACAATGAGCAGTTCTTC. It is translated as CASRETSGSVEDNEQFF.

This clonotype was detected only a few times. The gene calls are TRBV3-1 and TRBJ2-1; 11 bases are a match to TRBD2. CDR1 and CDR2 (germline): LGHDT, YNNKEL (reference sequence). This CDR3 is 16 amino acids long. J gave up 5 bases and V 2 bases, and 5 bases lay outside the gene matches. The CDR3 region has the DNA TGTGCCAGCAGCCAACCCTCTAGCGGGAGGCACAATGAGCAGTTCTTC. Its translation is CASSQPSSGRHNEQFF.

V and J are TRBV6-1 and TRBJ2-7; D ambiguous. The CDR3 is 13 amino acids. The ends were cut back, 2 bases at V and 2 bases at J, with 7 bases in the middle. Germline V gene sequence: CDR1 MNHNS, CDR2 SASEGT. The CDR3 DNA reads as TGTGCCAGCAGTGAAACAGAGGCCTACGAGCAGTACTTC. Protein sequence: CASSETEAYEQYF.

The rearrangement uses TRBV9 and TRBJ2-3, with D unclear. Germline CDR1 is SGDLS and CDR2 is YYNGEE. V lost 0 bases to trimming and J lost 4 bases, with 12 bases between them. This CDR3 region has 15 residues. The CDR3 coding sequence is TGTGCCAGCAGCGTAGACGGGTCCCCCGCAGATACGCAGTATTTT. This sequence encodes CASSVDGSPADTQYF.

This clonotype was picked up a small number of times. The genes are TRBV7-3 and TRBJ2-5, with D maybe TRBD2 (5 bases). The ends were cut back, 4 bases at V and 4 bases at J, with 16 bases in the middle. The CDR3 spans 15 residues. The germline CDR1 and CDR2 sequences are SGHTA and FQGTGA. Here the CDR3 reads CASSWTPGLGETQYF. CDR3 nucleotides: TGTGCCAGCAGCTGGACGCCGGGATTAGGAGAGACCCAGTACTTC.

This sequence joins TRBV7-6 and TRBJ2-7, with D tentatively TRBD1 (5 bases). Deletions cut 5 bases from V and 4 bases from J, with 15 bases between. The CDR3 is made up of 14 amino acids. From germline, CDR1 is SGHVS and CDR2 FNYEAQ. The CDR3, as DNA: TGTGCCAGCAGCGCCTACAGGAAAAATTACGAGCAGTACTTC. Its translation: CASSAYRKNYEQYF. Using reference TRBV7-6 and TRBJ2-7 for the parts outside the CDR3, the full variable domain is GAGVSQSPRYKVTKRGQDVALRCDPISGHVSLYWYRQALGQGPEFLTYFNYEAQQDKSGLPNDRFSAERPEGSISTLTIQRTEQRDSAMYRCASSAYRKNYEQYFGPGTRLTVT.

This chain links TRBV28 with TRBJ2-7, with D maybe TRBD1 (5 bases). Trimming took off 6 bases at V and 4 bases at J, with 19 bases between the two ends. Germline loops: CDR1 MDHEN, CDR2 SYDVKM. There are 15 residues in the CDR3. CDR3 sequence reads: CASRAPNRSNYEQYF. Here the CDR3 DNA reads TGTGCCAGCAGGGCCCCCAACAGGAGCAATTACGAGCAGTACTTC.

V is TRBV29-1 and J is TRBJ2-7; D not resolved. CDR1 is SQVTM and CDR2 is ANQGSEA in the germline V gene. This CDR3 spans 14 amino acids. The V and J ends lost 1 base and 7 bases respectively, with 17 bases between them. The CDR3 DNA is TGCAGCGTTGAAGCGCAGACGTCTACGACGGAGCAGTACTTC. Its protein is CSVEAQTSTTEQYF.

This clonotype was picked up a small number of times. The chain has TRBV7-9 and TRBJ2-5, with a tentative D call TRBD2 (6 bases). The germline CDR1 and CDR2 sequences are SEHNR and FQNEAQ (reference sequence). Deletions cut 5 bases from V and 4 bases from J, with 14 bases between. CDR3 length: 14 amino acids. For the CDR3, the DNA is TGTGCCAGCAGCGCACCCGGGACTGGAGAGACCCAGTACTTC. It translates to CASSAPGTGETQYF.

CDR3 bases: TGTGCCAGCAGACTAGCGGGATCGGACTCTGGGGCCAACGTCCTGACTTTC. Translating it yields CASRLAGSDSGANVLTF. The V gene is TRBV6-1, the J gene TRBJ2-6, with TRBD2 identical over 10 bases. The V and J ends lost 6 bases and 0 bases, in that order; junction bases with no gene match: 5. The CDR3 covers 17 residues. Germline V CDR1 and CDR2: MNHNS, SASEGT.

The chain links TRBV4-1 to TRBJ1-1; D is uncertain. V gave up 2 bases and J gave up 1 base, with 11 bases separating them. Looked up from germline, CDR1 is MGHRA and CDR2 is YSYEKL. The length of the CDR3 is 15 residues. The CDR3 DNA reads TGCGCCAGCAGCCAACCAACAGTGAGGAACACTGAAGCTTTCTTT. Protein sequence: CASSQPTVRNTEAFF.

This chain joins TRBV14 and TRBJ2-3; 10 nucleotides align to TRBD2. V gave up 2 bases and J gave up 3 bases; unmatched junction bases: 8. Germline V lookup: CDR1 SGHDN, CDR2 FVKESK. This CDR3 comprises 17 residues. CDR3 in amino acids: CASSQPFGLAVTDTQYF. CDR3 sequence (DNA): TGTGCCAGCAGCCAACCTTTTGGACTAGCGGTAACAGATACGCAGTATTTT.